This T cell receptor (beta chain) derives from a study of cytomegalovirus exposure and HLA in healthy donors (dated by TCRdb to 2016 to 2017). General notes on the study: An earlier analysis of several hundred of the donors reported approximately 280 Gb of sequence data and 117 million unique TCR beta sequences obtained from 180 million or so T cells. Typing coverage differed by locus: A, B, C, DRB1 and DQB1 were typed in roughly 620-640 donors, DQA1 in 522, DPA1 in some 610, and DPB1 in 400 to 480. The study profiled the T cell repertoires of hundreds of subjects by immunosequencing and related them to cytomegalovirus serostatus. The study aimed to test whether signatures of past pathogen exposure could be identified by cataloging public T cell receptors. Several DR-DQ haplotypes were handled as single units for association and clustering, since linkage in the cohort was strong. Donor age, sex, ethnicity and CMV serostatus were compiled together with the repertoire data. Of the 300 to 500 genotyped donors, 70% to 90% were placed in the genetic ancestry cluster associated with self-reported Caucasian donors. Along with the roughly 700-subject first cohort, a separate validation cohort of 120 different subjects was used. High-throughput TCR immunosequencing, statistical association of individual TCRs with disease status, and machine learning were combined to predict cytomegalovirus infection status. To decide whether each TCR beta V gene segment behaved as functional or pseudogenic, an earlier analysis of some 540 of the donors relied on high-throughput TCR beta sequencing. Class I and class II HLA loci were covered by the typing at four-digit resolution. In a later analysis, previously published TCR beta repertoires from about 670 donors were re-analyzed and high-resolution HLA genotyping was added so that TCR occurrence patterns could be studied. All discovery cohort repertoires had been generated on a single sequencing platform. Rather than drawing on any new phenotypic data, the later analysis identified candidate immune exposures from TCR beta sequences and the way those sequences occurred across donors. Roughly 310 gigabases of sequencing data and approximately 85 million unique TCR sequences were included in an early release covering about 620 HLA-typed donors. Among some 400 genotyped donors of the cohort, an average of approximately 200,000 unique TCR beta nucleotide sequences was sequenced per donor, of which 15% to 20% were non-productive. A later genetic analysis used genome-wide SNP genotypes for about 60% of the roughly 670 donors, treating that subset as a discovery cohort.

The germline V gene (reference sequence) supplies CDR1 MNHEY and CDR2 SMNVEV. V was cut back by 5 bases and J by 8 bases, leaving a gap of 16 bases between them. The CDR3, cysteine through phenylalanine, is 13 amino acids long. Here the CDR3 DNA is all that survives: 39 bases in frame from base 1. The cohort consisted of 600 or so healthy bone marrow donors. At the time of sampling, every cohort member was nominally healthy, though immune exposures that went unrecorded were likely present. The donor was CMV seropositive and was included in the group of 300 or so seropositive cohort members. A peripheral blood sample was provided by each donor, and peripheral blood mononuclear cells were used for TCR beta sequencing. The Qiagen DNeasy Blood Extraction Kit was used to extract genomic DNA from the blood cell samples. The study at large found these results: According to a later genetic analysis, donors in an Asian-associated ancestry cluster had fewer N-insertions in productive TCRs than the approximately 670-donor mean. Sequencing depth was assumed to be roughly uniform across donors in the presence/absence analyses, though that assumption may not hold. Only TCR beta chains were sequenced in this cohort, and the absence of alpha or paired-chain data limited detectable features. The only immune exposure information available for the cohort was CMV serostatus. A later analysis associated about 17,000 TCR beta sequences with specific HLA alleles at a false discovery rate of 0.05. The authors suggested that the approach could potentially be generalized to other disease states and immunological phenotypes. Linkage disequilibrium might explain the correlated functional status among segregating V segments, but an unknown experimental factor could not be excluded. In vitro tests confirmed that a few of the cytomegalovirus-associated TCR beta chains recognize cytomegalovirus antigens. A later analysis reported that several top co-occurrence clusters appeared linked to parvovirus B19, influenza, CMV and Epstein-Barr virus. Some IMGT-functional V segments, including TRBV6-2 and TRBV6-3, could not be distinguished by the 87-base-pair reads and were therefore excluded. Most TCR sequences were seen in very few donors, while some public TCRs were found in many individuals. The study listed 164 TCR beta chains as associated with cytomegalovirus. A group of highly shared sequence variants was considered likely to be a technical artifact of the sequencing pipeline. A later genetic analysis associated a missense DCLRE1C variant with V-gene and J-gene trimming of TCR beta chains, and an independent cohort replicated the association. A further reported finding was that TCR beta sequences accurately predicted the HLA-A and HLA-B alleles for most subjects in the first cohort. Compared with equally common non-associated chains, HLA-associated TCR beta chains in a later analysis were more clonally expanded and had lower generation probabilities. When HLA alleles, especially DR and DQ, strongly co-occurred, TCR associations were difficult to assign to individual alleles. Because some donors lacked HLA typing at each locus, the association tests relied only on the typed subset. A later analysis found that TCR association rates varied across HLA loci, with DRB1 alleles showing the most associated TCRs and HLA-C alleles the fewest. Broadly in line with IMGT annotations, most TCR beta V segments showed up in productive rearrangements about 87% or about 30% of the time in an earlier analysis of approximately 600 of the donors. A later analysis found that most CMV-associated TCR beta chains appeared HLA-restricted, with HLA associations seemingly driven largely by CMV exposure. In both the original and validation cohorts, the classifier was reported to diagnose cytomegalovirus status with high specificity and sensitivity. Some 15 rarely observed V segments, including chromosome 9 orphons, were excluded from the earlier analysis of 550 to 700 of the donors because counts were too low.

To note about this clone: Its antigen is not yet known. No much larger clonotype is one base removed from it; base qualities were not supplied.

Libraries were built with the immunoSEQ multiplex PCR assay. For the multiplex PCR, a mixture combining 60 forward primers for TCR Vbeta segments and 13 reverse primers for TCR Jbeta segments was used. The CDR3 region of rearranged TCR beta genes was amplified from genomic DNA by a multiplex PCR assay. On the Illumina HiSeq System, the amplified TCR beta libraries were sequenced as 87-base-pair reads. The published analysis was carried out like this. In a later analysis, approximately 74 million unique TCR beta chains were counted across the roughly 670 repertoires, and roughly 11 million of these chains were shared by at least two donors. Raw reads were error-corrected and collapsed into unique sequences with a nearest-neighbor algorithm that merged closely related sequences to remove PCR and sequencing errors. CDR3 sequences were aligned to IMGT reference sequences to assign V, D and J gene segments. Each retained sequence needed at least a six-nucleotide match to both a V gene segment and a J gene segment. A rearrangement was called productive if the CDR3 had no stop codons and remained in frame with V and J, and every other rearrangement was called non-productive. Following IMGT convention, CDR3 was defined as the stretch from the second conserved V-encoded cysteine to the conserved J-encoded phenylalanine. The earlier analysis of 450 to 750 of the donors excluded any sequence lacking an unambiguous match to a single V gene segment. In an earlier analysis of 450 to 700 of the donors, V segments were called functional above 56.7% productive rearrangements and were called segregating when the between-donor standard deviation exceeded 5%. A statistical classification framework was built for diagnosing cytomegalovirus status from the catalog of TCR beta chain sequences. In a later analysis, TCR nucleotide sequences were compared against IMGT/GENE-DB human TR gene sequences so that V and J genes could be assigned. A later analysis assigned CDR3 sequences and most-parsimonious VDJ recombination scenarios with the TCRdist pipeline. In a later analysis, each TCR beta chain was defined by its CDR3 amino acid sequence together with its V-gene family, and reads lacking a unique V-gene family were excluded. As a way to deal with suspected cross-contamination and a sequencing artifact, a later analysis dropped approximately 570 nucleotide sequences that were highly shared and had low generation probability. A later analysis calculated a clonal expansion index for each public chain from normalized within-repertoire ranks of inferred template counts. In a later analysis, generation probabilities were computed using a VDJ recombination model fitted to out-of-frame rearrangements, and the results were checked against IGoR. Hypergeometric tests were used in a later analysis to score TCR-TCR, TCR-HLA and TCR-CMV co-occurrence, with a repertoire-size bias correction applied to the TCR pairs. A later analysis estimated false discovery rates by permuting HLA or CMV assignments 20 times. A later analysis grouped co-occurring TCRs with DBSCAN, adding TCRdist sequence similarity when clustering within HLA-allele-positive subsets. Repertoires with fewer than 30,000 or more than 120,000 public chains were left out of co-occurrence clustering, as were about 5 repertoires with anomalous nucleotide sharing. The immuneACCESS repertoire file appears here via TCRdb, limited to in-frame rearrangements. These files lack a portion of the clones; in checked studies, under half of the deficit traces to unresolved V genes, and the cause of the others is not known. V and J calls and clone size are copied from that table; D and trimming were computed from the DNA. The sample yields 210,000 or so clones; roughly four fifths were counted once. The top ten hold about 10% of the sample.

Sequencing was done on a sample of PBMCs. The chain links TRBV27 with TRBJ2-7, with a weak D call of TRBD2 (6 bases match). The sequence came from a woman aged 50 to 60 in good health and CMV-seropositive. The DNA reads TGTGCCAGCAGTCCGAGACTAGGTTACCAGCAGTACTTC. Its translation is CASSPRLGYQQYF.